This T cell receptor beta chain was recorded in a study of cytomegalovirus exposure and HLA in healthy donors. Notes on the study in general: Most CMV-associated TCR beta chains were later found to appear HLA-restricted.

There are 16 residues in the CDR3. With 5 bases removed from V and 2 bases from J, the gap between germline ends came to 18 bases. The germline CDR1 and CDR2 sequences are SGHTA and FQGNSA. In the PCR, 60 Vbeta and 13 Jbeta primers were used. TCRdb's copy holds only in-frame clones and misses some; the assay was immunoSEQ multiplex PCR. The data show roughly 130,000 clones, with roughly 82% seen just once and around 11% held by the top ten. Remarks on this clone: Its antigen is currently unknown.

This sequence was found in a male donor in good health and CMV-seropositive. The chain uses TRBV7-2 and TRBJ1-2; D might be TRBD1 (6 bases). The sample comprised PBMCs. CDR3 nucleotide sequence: TGTGCCAGCAGCCTGGGCGGGGGCGAGGCGAACTATGGCTACACCTTC. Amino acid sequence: CASSLGGGEANYGYTF.